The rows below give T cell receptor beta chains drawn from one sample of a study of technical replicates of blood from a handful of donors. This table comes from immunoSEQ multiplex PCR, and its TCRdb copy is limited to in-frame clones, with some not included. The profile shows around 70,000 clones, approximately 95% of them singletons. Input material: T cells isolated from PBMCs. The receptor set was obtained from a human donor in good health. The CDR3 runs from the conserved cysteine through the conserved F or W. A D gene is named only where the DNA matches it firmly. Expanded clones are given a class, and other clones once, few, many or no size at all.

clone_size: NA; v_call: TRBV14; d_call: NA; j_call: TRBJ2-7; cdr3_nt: TGTGCCAGCAGCCAGCGTTTTGGCTACGAGCAGTACTTC; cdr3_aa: CASSQRFGYEQYF
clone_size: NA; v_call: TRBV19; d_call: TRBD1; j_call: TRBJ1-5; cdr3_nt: TGTGCCAGCAGGACAGGTAGCAATCAGCCCCAGCATTTT; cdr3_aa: CASRTGSNQPQHF
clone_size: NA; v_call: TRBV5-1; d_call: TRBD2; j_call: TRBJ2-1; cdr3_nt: TGCGCCAGCAGCTTAGGACTAGCGGGAGAATGGGAGCAGTTCTTC; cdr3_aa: CASSLGLAGEWEQFF
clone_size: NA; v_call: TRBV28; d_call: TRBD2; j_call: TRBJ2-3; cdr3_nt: TGTGCCAGCAGTCCCAGGGACCTCACATGGGGGACTAGTGCAGATACGCAGTATTTT; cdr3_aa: CASSPRDLTWGTSADTQYF
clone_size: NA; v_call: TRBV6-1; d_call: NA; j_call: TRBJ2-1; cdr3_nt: TGTGCCAGCAGTGATCTCGGCGCTCCGGGGAGGAATGAGCAGTTCTTC; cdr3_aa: CASSDLGAPGRNEQFF
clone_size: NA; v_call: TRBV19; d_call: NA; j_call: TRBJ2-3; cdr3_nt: TGTGCCAGTAGTTTAGGGATCACCGGGACTGCGGGCGGCACAGATACGCAGTATTTT; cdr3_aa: CASSLGITGTAGGTDTQYF
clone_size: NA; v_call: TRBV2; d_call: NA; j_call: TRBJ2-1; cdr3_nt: TGTGCCAGCAGTGAAGGCGGGCCCTCCTACAATGAGCAGTTCTTC; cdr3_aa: CASSEGGPSYNEQFF
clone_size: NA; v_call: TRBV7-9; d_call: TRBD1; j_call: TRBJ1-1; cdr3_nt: TGTGCCAGCAGCTTATTAGGACAGGGGGCCCTGAACACTGAAGCTTTCTTT; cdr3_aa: CASSLLGQGALNTEAFF
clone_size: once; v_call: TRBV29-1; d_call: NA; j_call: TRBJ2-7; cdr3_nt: TGCAGCGTTGATACCGGGACAAGGTTAGAGCAGTACTTC; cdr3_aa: CSVDTGTRLEQYF
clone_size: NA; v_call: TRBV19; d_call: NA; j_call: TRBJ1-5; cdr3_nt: TGTGCCAGTAGTATCCGTTCCCCCGTTGTGGCCTCTACCAAGAACAGGCAGCCCCAGCATTTT; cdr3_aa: CASSIRSPVVASTKNRQPQHF
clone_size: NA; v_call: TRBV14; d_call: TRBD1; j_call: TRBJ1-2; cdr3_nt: TGTGCCAGCAGCCGAGGCCCGGTCAGCAATGAGGACAGGTCCGCGTGGGGCTACACCTTC; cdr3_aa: CASSRGPVSNEDRSAWGYTF
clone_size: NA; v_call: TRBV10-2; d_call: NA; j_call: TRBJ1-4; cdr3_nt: TGCGCCAGCAGTAAACTCGGAACAACAGGGTCCTATGAAAAACTGTTTTTT; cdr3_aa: CASSKLGTTGSYEKLFF
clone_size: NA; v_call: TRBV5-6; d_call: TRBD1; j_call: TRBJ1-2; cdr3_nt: TGTGCCAGCAGCAGACGGACAGGGGCTTTTTACACCTTC; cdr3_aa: CASSRRTGAFYTF
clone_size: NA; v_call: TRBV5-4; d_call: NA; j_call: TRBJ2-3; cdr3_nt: TGTGCCAGCAGCCAAAAGACAGCACTTGATACGCAGTATTTT; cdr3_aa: CASSQKTALDTQYF
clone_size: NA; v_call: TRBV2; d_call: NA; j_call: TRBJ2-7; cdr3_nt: TGTGCCAGCACCCGCCTATTTTTGTCCTCCTACGAGCAGTACTTC; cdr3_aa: CASTRLFLSSYEQYF
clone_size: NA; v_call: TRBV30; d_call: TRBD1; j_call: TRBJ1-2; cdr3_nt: TGTGCCTGGAGTAGACCGGGACAGGGGATGTTAGGCTACACCTTC; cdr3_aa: CAWSRPGQGMLGYTF
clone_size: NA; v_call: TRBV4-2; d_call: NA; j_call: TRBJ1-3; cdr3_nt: TGTGCCAGCAGCCAAGGCGGGAGTTTGGGTCGAAACACCATATATTTT; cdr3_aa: CASSQGGSLGRNTIYF
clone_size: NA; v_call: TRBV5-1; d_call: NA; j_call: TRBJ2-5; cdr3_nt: TGCGCCAGCAGCAGGGCCCCGGGGGTAGAAGAGACCCAGTACTTC; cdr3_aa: CASSRAPGVEETQYF
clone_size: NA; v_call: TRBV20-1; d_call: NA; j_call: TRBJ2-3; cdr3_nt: TGCAGTGCTAGCTTCACAGATACGCAGTATTTT; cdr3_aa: CSASFTDTQYF
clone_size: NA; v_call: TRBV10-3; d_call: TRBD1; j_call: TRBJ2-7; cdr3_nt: TGTGCCATCAGCGCCCCGGGACAGGGCTCTGGGGAGCAGTACTTC; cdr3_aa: CAISAPGQGSGEQYF
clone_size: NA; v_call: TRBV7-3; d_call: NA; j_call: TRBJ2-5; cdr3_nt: TGTGCCAGCAGCTTAAATTCTCGAGAGACCCAGTACTTC; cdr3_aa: CASSLNSRETQYF
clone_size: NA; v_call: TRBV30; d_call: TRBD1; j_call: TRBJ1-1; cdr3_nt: TGTGCCTGGAGTGTCACGGGACAGGGGTGGACTGAAGCTTTCTTT; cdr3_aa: CAWSVTGQGWTEAFF
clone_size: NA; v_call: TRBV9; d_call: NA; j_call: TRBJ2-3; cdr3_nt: TGTGCCAGCAGCGTAGAAGCAGGCAGTTTCACAGATACGCAGTATTTT; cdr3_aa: CASSVEAGSFTDTQYF
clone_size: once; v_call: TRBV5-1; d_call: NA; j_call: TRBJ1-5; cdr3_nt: TGCGCCCGCGTGTTCTTACAGGGAAGCAATCAGCCCCAGCATTTT; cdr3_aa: CARVFLQGSNQPQHF
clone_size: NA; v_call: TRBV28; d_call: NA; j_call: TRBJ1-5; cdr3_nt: TGTGCCAGCACAGGACTTCGATTGCTGGGGCCCCAGCATTTT; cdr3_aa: CASTGLRLLGPQHF
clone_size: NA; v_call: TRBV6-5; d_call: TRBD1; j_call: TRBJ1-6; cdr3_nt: TGTGCCAGCAGTTACTCGACAGGGTCTTATTCACCCCTCCACTTT; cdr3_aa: CASSYSTGSYSPLHF
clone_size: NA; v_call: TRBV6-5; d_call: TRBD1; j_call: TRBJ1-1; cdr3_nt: TGTGCCAGCAGACCTACAGGGGTTTACACTGAAGCTTTCTTT; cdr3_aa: CASRPTGVYTEAFF
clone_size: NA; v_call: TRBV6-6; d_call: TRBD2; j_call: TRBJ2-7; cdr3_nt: TGTGCCAGCAGCTCCGGGACTAGTAACTACGAGCAGTACTTC; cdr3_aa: CASSSGTSNYEQYF
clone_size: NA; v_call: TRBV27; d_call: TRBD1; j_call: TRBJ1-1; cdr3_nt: TGTGCCAGCAGTCCGGGGACAGTGAACACTGAAGCTTTCTTT; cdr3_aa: CASSPGTVNTEAFF
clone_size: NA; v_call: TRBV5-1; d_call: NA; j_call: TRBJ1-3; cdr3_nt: TGCGCTCAGCGATGGGTTCCAGACCCTGGAAACACCATATATTTT; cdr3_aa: CAQRWVPDPGNTIYF
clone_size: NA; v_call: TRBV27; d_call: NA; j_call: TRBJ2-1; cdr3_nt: TGTGCCAGCAGTTTACTGGGCAGGGATGAGCAGTTCTTC; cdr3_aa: CASSLLGRDEQFF
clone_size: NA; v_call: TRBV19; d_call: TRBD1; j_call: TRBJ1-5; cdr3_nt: TGTGCCAGTAGTATTCCGCAGCGACAGGGCGATCAGCCCCAGCATTTT; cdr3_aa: CASSIPQRQGDQPQHF
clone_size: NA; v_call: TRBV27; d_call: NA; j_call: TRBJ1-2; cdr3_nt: TGTGCCAGCAGTTTAGGCAGAGACACCAACTATGGCTACACCTTC; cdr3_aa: CASSLGRDTNYGYTF
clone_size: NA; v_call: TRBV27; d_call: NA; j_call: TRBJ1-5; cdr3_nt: TGTGCCAGCAGGCGAGGGGGGGCCCGGAATCAGCCCCAGCATTTT; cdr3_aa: CASRRGGARNQPQHF
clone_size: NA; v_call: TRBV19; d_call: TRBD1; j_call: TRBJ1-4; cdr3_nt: TGTGCCAGTAGTCCCCTAGGGGGCCTGAATGAAAAACTGTTTTTT; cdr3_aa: CASSPLGGLNEKLFF
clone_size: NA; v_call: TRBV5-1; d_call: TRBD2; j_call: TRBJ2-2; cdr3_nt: TGCGCCAGCGCACGGGGGGGGCGCGCGAACACCGGGGAGCTGTTTTTT; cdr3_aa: CASARGGRANTGELFF
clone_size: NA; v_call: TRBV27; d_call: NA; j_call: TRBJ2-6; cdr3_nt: TGTGCCAGCAGTTTATCTAGTGTCAACGTCCTGACTTTC; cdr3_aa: CASSLSSVNVLTF
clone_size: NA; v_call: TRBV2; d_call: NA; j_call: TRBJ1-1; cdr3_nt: TGTGCCAGCAGTGGGGGCGGGAATGAAGCTTTCTTT; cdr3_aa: CASSGGGNEAFF
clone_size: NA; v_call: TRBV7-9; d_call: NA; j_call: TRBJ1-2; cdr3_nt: TGTGCCAGCAGCTTAAGTGGGGTAGGGGACACCTATGGCTACACCTTC; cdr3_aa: CASSLSGVGDTYGYTF
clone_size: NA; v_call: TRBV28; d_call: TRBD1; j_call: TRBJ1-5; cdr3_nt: TGTGCCAGCAGCCCGACAGGGTATCTGGGTCAGCCCCAGCATTTT; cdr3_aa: CASSPTGYLGQPQHF
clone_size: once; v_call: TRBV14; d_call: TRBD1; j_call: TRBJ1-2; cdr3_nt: TGTGCCAGCAGCCCGTCCGGGACAGGGGCTCGCTACACCTTC; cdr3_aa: CASSPSGTGARYTF
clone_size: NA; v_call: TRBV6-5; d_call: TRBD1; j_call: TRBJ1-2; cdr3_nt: TGTGCCAGCAGTACCCCGACAGGGGGAAACTATGGCTACACCTTC; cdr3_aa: CASSTPTGGNYGYTF
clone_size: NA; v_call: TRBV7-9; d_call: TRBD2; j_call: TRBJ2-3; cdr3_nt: TGTGCCAGCAGCCTACTCCAGCTAGCGGGCACAGATACGCAGTATTTT; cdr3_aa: CASSLLQLAGTDTQYF
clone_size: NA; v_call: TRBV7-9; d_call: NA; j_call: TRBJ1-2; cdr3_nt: TGTGCCAGCAGCTCCCAGGGAGGAGGGTACTCTTCTGGCTACACCTTC; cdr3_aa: CASSSQGGGYSSGYTF
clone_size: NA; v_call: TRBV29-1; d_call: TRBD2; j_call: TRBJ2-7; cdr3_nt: TGCAGCGTTGCGCAGCGGGAGGACGAGCAGTACTTC; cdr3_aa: CSVAQREDEQYF
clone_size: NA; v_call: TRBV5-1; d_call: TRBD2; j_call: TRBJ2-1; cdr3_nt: TGCGCCAGCGCCCCCCAACGGGGGGGCTTCAATGAGCAGTTCTTC; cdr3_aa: CASAPQRGGFNEQFF
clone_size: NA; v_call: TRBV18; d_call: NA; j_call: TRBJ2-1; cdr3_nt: TGTGCCAGCTCACCATGGAAGGGAGGAATAAATGAGCAGTTCTTC; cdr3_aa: CASSPWKGGINEQFF
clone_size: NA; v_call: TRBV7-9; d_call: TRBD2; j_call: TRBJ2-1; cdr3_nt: TGTGCCAGCAGCTCGACTCGACTAGCGGGGGGTCCGTACAATGAGCAGTTCTTC; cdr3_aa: CASSSTRLAGGPYNEQFF
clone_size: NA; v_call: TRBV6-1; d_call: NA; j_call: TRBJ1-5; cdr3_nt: TGTGCCAGCAGTGAAGCGCGTGGCAGGGCGACGAAGGGCAATCAGCCCCAGCATTTT; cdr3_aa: CASSEARGRATKGNQPQHF
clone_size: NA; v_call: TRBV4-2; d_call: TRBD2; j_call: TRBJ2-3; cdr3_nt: TGTGCCAGCAGCCAAGATCGGCTAGCGGGAGGCATAAGCACAGATACGCAGTATTTT; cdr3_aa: CASSQDRLAGGISTDTQYF
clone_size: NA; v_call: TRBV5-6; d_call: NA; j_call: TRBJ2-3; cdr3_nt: TGTGCCAGCAGCTTTAGTGGGGGCCTGGAGTATTTT; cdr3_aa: CASSFSGGLEYF
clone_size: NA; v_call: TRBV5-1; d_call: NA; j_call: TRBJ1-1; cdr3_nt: TGCGCCAGCAGTCCAGGGGACATGAACACTGAAGCTTTCTTT; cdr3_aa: CASSPGDMNTEAFF
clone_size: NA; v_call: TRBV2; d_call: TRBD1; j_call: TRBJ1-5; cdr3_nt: TGTGCCAGCAGGGGACAGGGAAATCAGCCCCAGCATTTT; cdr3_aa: CASRGQGNQPQHF
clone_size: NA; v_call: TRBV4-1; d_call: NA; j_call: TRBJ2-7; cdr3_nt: TGCGCCAGCAGCCAAGATCCCGACAGATCCTACGAGCAGTACTTC; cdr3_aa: CASSQDPDRSYEQYF